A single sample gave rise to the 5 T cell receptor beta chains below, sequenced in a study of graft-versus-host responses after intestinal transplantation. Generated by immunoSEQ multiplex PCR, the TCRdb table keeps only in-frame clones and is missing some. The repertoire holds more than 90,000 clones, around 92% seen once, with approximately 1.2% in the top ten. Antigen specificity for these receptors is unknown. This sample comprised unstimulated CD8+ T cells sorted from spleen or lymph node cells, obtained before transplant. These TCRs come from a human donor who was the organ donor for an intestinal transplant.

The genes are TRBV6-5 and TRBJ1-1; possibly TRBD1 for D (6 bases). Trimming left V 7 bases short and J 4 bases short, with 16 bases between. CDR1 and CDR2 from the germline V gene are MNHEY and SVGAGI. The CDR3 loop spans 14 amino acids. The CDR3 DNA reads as TGTGCCAGCACCGGGGGGCGCCTGGGCACTGAAGCTTTCTTT. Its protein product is CASTGGRLGTEAFF.

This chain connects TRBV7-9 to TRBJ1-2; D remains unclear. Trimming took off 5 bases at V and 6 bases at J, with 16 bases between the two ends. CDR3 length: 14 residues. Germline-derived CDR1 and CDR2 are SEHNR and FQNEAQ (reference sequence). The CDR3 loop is CASSAGPASNGYTF. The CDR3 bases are TGTGCCAGCAGCGCCGGACCTGCGTCTAATGGCTACACCTTC.

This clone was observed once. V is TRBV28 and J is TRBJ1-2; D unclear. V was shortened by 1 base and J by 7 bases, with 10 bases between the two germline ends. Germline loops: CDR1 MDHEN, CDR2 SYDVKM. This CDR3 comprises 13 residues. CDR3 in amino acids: CASSLSREAGYTF. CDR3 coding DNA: TGTGCCAGCAGTTTATCGAGGGAGGCTGGCTACACCTTC.

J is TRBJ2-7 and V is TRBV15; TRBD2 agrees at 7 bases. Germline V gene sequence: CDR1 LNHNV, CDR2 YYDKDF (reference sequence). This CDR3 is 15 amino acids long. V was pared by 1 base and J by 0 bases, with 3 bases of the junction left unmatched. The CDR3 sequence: CATSRGLAVSYEQYF. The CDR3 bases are TGTGCCACCAGCAGAGGCCTAGCGGTCTCCTACGAGCAGTACTTC.

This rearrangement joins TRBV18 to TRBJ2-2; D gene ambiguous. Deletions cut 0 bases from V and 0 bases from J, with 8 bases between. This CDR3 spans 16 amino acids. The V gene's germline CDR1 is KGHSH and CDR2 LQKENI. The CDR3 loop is CASSPPVRSNTGELFF. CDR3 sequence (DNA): TGTGCCAGCTCACCACCAGTCAGGTCGAACACCGGGGAGCTGTTTTTT.